This T cell receptor (beta chain) was profiled in a study of blood T cell repertoires in COVID-19. Study summary: Italy, Spain and the United States were the sources of the convalescent and acute COVID-19 samples.

Using immunoSEQ multiplex PCR, the repertoire was profiled, and TCRdb retains in-frame clones only, with some absent. The sample records roughly 230,000 clones, 83% being singletons. Germline V gives CDR1 SGHDT, CDR2 YYEEEE. V gave up 3 bases and J gave up 5 bases; unmatched junction bases: 6. This CDR3 has 14 amino acids. The chain links TRBV5-6 to TRBJ2-5; 8 positions agree with TRBD1. The source is a man aged 40-50 years with active or convalescent COVID-19. Input material: peripheral blood. CDR3 protein: CASSSGQGFETQYF. In DNA form, the CDR3 reads TGTGCCAGCAGCTCAGGACAGGGATTCGAGACCCAGTACTTC.